These 12 T cell receptor beta chains originate from one sample sequenced in a study of T cells in localized non-small cell lung cancer. The protocol was immunoSEQ multiplex PCR, while the TCRdb copy is restricted to in-frame clones and leaves out a portion. The repertoire holds nearly 15,000 clones, with approximately 89% as singletons. Sequencing was performed on peripheral blood, taken before any cancer treatment. Receptors originate from a female donor at least 60 years old with stage I squamous cell lung carcinoma.

The rearrangement joins TRBV29-1 to TRBJ1-1, with unresolved D. Between the trimmed V and J ends, which lost 4 bases and 0 bases, there was a span of 6 bases. Germline values: CDR1 SQVTM, CDR2 ANQGSEA. The CDR3 loop spans 12 amino acids. The CDR3 coding sequence is TGCAGCGTTGCCCCCCTGAACACTGAAGCTTTCTTT. This encodes CSVAPLNTEAFF.

This clone is labeled medium-sized (0.01 to 0.1%). The rearrangement uses TRBV19 and TRBJ2-1; TRBD2 agrees at 11 bases. The CDR3 extends over 14 amino acids. CDR1 LNHDA and CDR2 SQIVND come from the germline V gene (reference sequence). J was trimmed by 5 bases and V by 5 bases; bases with no gene match: 2. CDR3 nucleotide sequence: TGTGCCAGTAGTGGGACTAGCGGACACAATGAGCAGTTCTTC. Amino acids: CASSGTSGHNEQFF.

The chain uses TRBV11-3 and TRBJ2-1; D is possibly TRBD1 (5 bases). The V end lost 1 base, the J end lost 3 bases, and 10 bases lay between the germline ends. The germline V gene has CDR1 SGHNT and CDR2 YENEEA. This CDR3 contains 15 residues. The CDR3 reads CASSLVGQGYNEQFF. In DNA form, the CDR3 reads TGTGCCAGCAGCTTAGTAGGTCAGGGCTACAATGAGCAGTTCTTC. Full variable domain (outside the CDR3, taken from reference TRBV11-3 and TRBJ2-1): EAGVVQSPRYKIIEKKQPVAFWCNPISGHNTLYWYLQNLGQGPELLIRYENEEAVDDSQLPKDRFSAERLKGVDSTLKIQPAELGDSAVYLCASSLVGQGYNEQFFGPGTRLTVL.

The V call is TRBV11-2, the J call TRBJ2-7; 8 bases fit TRBD1. Germline V gene sequence: CDR1 SGHAT, CDR2 FQNNGV. There are 14 residues in the CDR3. V shed 1 base, J shed 3 bases, and the junction held 2 bases outside the gene matches. CDR3 sequence (DNA): TGTGCCAGCAGCTTAGGACAGGGGATCTACGAGCAGTACTTC. Residues: CASSLGQGIYEQYF. The whole variable domain, remainder taken from reference TRBV11-2 and TRBJ2-7, is EAGVAQSPRYKIIEKRQSVAFWCNPISGHATLYWYQQILGQGPKLLIQFQNNGVVDDSQLPKDRFSAERLKGVDSTLKIQPAKLEDSAVYLCASSLGQGIYEQYFGPGTRLTVT.

This clone was observed a single time. For the CDR3, the DNA is TGTGCCAGCAACGGTGACAGGGTTCAGAGCTCCTACAATGAGCAGTTCTTC. Encoded protein: CASNGDRVQSSYNEQFF. The chain is built from TRBV27 and TRBJ2-1, with 7 bases identical to TRBD1. The CDR3 length is 17 residues. Germline V gives CDR1 MNHEY, CDR2 SMNVEV (reference sequence). V shed 7 bases, J shed 0 bases, and the junction held 12 bases outside the gene matches.

The CDR3 region has the DNA TGTGCAAGTCGCTTAGAGCGGGAGGCGCTTAGGGATCAGCCCCAGCATTTT. Amino acid sequence: CASRLEREALRDQPQHF. The chain is built from TRBV12-2 and TRBJ1-5. TRBV12-2 is reported as a pseudogene. CDR3 length equals 17 residues.

This clone was counted between two and nine times. The chain joins TRBV18 to TRBJ1-6, with D perhaps TRBD1 (5 bases). The CDR3 has 14 residues. Trimming cost V 3 bases and J 7 bases, with 10 bases left between them. The germline V gene has CDR1 KGHSH and CDR2 LQKENI. The CDR3 loop is CASSPDIANSPLHF. The DNA of the CDR3 is TGTGCCAGCTCACCGGACATAGCAAATTCACCCCTCCACTTT. Looking up the rest from reference TRBV18 and TRBJ1-6 gives the full variable domain: NAGVMQNPRHLVRRRGQEARLRCSPMKGHSHVYWYRQLPEEGLKFMVYLQKENIIDESGMPKERFSAEFPKEGPSILRIQQVVRGDSAAYFCASSPDIANSPLHFGNGTRLTVT.

This chain connects TRBV11-2 to TRBJ2-7, with D perhaps assigned TRBD1 or TRBD2 (5 bases each). The germline gives CDR1 SGHAT, CDR2 FQNNGV. This CDR3 is 16 amino acids long. The V end lost 1 base, the J end lost 6 bases, and 19 bases lay between the germline ends. CDR3 sequence (DNA): TGTGCCAGCAGCTTAGGACACGGGACGGGTTTCTCCGAGCAGTACTTC. Residues: CASSLGHGTGFSEQYF.

The chain employs TRBV7-2 and TRBJ1-5; D is unresolved. The CDR3 extends over 16 amino acids. From germline, CDR1 is SGHTA and CDR2 FQGNSA. Between the trimmed V and J ends, which lost 0 bases and 0 bases, there was a span of 9 bases. The CDR3 sequence: CASSLATGYSNQPQHF. DNA for the CDR3: TGTGCCAGCAGCTTAGCGACGGGATATAGCAATCAGCCCCAGCATTTT.

This rearrangement joins TRBV10-2 to TRBJ2-7; D ambiguous. Germline V CDR1 and CDR2: WSHSY, SAAADI. V shed 3 bases and J shed 1 base, with 13 bases lying between them. This CDR3 spans 15 amino acids. The DNA for the CDR3 is TGCGCCAGCAGTGATCTAAGACCTCTTTCCTACGAGCAGTACTTC. This encodes CASSDLRPLSYEQYF.

V usage is TRBV7-2 and J usage is TRBJ2-2; TRBD2 aligns across 10 bases. V lost 5 bases to trimming and J lost 0 bases; unmatched junction nucleotides: 3. CDR1 SGHTA and CDR2 FQGNSA come from the germline V gene. The CDR3 is 16 residues long. The DNA of the CDR3 is TGTGCCAGCAGCCTACTAGCGGGGTCGAACACCGGGGAGCTGTTTTTT. Translation: CASSLLAGSNTGELFF.

The gene calls are TRBV6-5 and TRBJ2-7, with D perhaps TRBD1 or TRBD2 (5 bases each). Per germline, CDR1 MNHEY and CDR2 SVGAGI. The CDR3 runs to 14 residues. The V end was cut by 5 bases, the J end by 9 bases, with 20 bases between. CDR3 amino acids: CASSTGTQGVGQYF. CDR3 nucleotide sequence: TGTGCCAGCAGTACCGGGACCCAAGGTGTCGGGCAGTACTTC.